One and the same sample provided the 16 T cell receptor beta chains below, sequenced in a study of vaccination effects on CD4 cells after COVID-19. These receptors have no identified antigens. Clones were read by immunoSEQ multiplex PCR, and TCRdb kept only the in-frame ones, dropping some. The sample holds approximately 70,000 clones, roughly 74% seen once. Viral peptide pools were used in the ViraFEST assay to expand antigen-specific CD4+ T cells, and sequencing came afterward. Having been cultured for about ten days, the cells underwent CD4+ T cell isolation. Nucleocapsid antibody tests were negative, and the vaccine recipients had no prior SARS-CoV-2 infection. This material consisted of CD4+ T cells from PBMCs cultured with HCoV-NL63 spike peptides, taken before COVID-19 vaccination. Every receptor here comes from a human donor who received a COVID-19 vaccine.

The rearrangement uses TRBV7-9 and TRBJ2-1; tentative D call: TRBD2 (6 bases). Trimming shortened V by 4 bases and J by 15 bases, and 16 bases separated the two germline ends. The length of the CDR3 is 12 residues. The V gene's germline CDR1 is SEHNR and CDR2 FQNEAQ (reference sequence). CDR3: CASSSPPGDGFF. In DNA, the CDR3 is TGTGCCAGCAGCTCACCCCCGGGGGACGGGTTCTTC.

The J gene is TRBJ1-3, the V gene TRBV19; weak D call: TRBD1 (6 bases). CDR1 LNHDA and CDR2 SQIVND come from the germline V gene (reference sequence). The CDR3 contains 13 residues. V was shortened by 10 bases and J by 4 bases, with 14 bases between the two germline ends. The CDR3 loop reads CATYRAPGNTIYF. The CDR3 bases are TGTGCCACTTACAGGGCTCCCGGAAACACCATATATTTT.

The CDR3 DNA follows: TGTGCCAGTAGTTTGGGCCGGGGAAATGAGCAGTTCTTC. Its protein product is CASSLGRGNEQFF. The chain carries TRBV19 and TRBJ2-1; D might be TRBD2 (5 bases). This CDR3 comprises 13 residues. CDR1 and CDR2 (germline): LNHDA, SQIVND (reference sequence). With 5 bases removed from V and 7 bases from J, the gap between germline ends came to 12 bases.

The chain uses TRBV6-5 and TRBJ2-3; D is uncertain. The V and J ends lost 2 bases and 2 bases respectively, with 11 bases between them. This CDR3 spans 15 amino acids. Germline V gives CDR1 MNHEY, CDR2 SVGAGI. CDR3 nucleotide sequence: TGTGCCAGCAGTTACGTGGTAGGCCCCACAGATACGCAGTATTTT. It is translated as CASSYVVGPTDTQYF.

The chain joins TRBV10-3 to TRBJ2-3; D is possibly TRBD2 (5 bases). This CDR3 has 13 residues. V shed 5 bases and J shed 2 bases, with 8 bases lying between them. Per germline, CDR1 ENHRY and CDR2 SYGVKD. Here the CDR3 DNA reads TGTGCCATCAGTCCTAGCTACACAGATACGCAGTATTTT. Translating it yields CAISPSYTDTQYF.

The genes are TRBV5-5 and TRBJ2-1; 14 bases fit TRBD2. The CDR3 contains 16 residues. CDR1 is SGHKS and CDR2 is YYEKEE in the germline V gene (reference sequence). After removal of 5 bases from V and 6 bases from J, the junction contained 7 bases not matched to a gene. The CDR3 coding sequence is TGTGCCAGCAGTTCCGGACTAGCGGGGGGTAGCAATGAGCAGTTCTTC. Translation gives CASSSGLAGGSNEQFF.

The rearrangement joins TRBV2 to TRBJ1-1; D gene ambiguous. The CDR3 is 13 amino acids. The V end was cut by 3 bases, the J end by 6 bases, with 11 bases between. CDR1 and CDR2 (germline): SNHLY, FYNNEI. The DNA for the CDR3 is TGTGCCAGCAGTGAGAGGAACCACCCTGAAGCTTTCTTT. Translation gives CASSERNHPEAFF.

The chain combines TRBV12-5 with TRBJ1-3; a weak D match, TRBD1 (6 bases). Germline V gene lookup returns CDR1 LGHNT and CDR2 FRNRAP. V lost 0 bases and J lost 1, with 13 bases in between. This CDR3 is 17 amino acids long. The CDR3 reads CASGLVLGGWSGNTIYF. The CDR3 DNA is TGTGCTAGTGGTTTGGTACTAGGGGGGTGGTCTGGAAACACCATATATTTT.

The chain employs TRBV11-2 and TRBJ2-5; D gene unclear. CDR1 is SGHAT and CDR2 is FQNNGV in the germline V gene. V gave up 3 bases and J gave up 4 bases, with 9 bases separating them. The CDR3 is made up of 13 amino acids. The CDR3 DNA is TGTGCCAGCAGCTTGAGGCCCGGAGAGACCCAGTACTTC. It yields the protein CASSLRPGETQYF.

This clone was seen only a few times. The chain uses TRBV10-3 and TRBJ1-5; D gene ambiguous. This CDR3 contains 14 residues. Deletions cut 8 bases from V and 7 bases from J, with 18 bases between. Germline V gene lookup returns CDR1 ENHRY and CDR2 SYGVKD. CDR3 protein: CAILLWALEQPQHF. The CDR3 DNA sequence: TGTGCCATCCTCCTTTGGGCCCTCGAACAGCCCCAGCATTTT.

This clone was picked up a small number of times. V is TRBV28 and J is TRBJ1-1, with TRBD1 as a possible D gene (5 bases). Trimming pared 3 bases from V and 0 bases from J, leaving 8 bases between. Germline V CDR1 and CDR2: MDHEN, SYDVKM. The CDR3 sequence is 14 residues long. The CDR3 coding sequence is TGTGCCAGCAGTTTTCGGGGGATGAACACTGAAGCTTTCTTT. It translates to CASSFRGMNTEAFF.

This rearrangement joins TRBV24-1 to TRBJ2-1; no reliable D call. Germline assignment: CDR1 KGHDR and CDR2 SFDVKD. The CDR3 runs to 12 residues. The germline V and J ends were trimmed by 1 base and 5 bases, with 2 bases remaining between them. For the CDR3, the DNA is TGTGCCACCAGTGATTTTAACAATGAGCAGTTCTTC. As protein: CATSDFNNEQFF.

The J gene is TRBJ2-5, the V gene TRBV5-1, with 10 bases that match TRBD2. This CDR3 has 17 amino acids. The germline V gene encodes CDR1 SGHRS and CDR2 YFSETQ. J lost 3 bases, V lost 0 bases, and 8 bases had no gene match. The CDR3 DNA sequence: TGCGCCAGCAGCTTGGGGTTTAGTAGCGGGGGGAAAGAGACCCAGTACTTC. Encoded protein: CASSLGFSSGGKETQYF.

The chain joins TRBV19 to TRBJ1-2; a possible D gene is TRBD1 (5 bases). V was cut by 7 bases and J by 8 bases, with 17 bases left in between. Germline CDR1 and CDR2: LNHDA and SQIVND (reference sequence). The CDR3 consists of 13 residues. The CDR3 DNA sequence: TGTGCCAGTAACCTGACTCCTAGGGGAGGCTACACCTTC. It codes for CASNLTPRGGYTF.

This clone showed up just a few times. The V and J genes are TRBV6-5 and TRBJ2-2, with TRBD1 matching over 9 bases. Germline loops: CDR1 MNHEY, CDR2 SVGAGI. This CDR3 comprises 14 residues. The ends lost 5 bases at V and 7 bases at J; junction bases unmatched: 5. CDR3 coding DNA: TGTGCCAGCAGTACGGACAGGGGAGGCGGGGAGCTGTTTTTT. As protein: CASSTDRGGGELFF.

The CDR3, as DNA: TGTGCCAGCTCAATTACCAATCAGCCCCAGCATTTT. As protein: CASSITNQPQHF. This sequence joins TRBV12-3 or TRBV12-4 and TRBJ1-5; the D is unclear. V dropped 8 bases and J dropped 3 bases, with 8 bases sitting between them. The CDR3 runs 12 residues.